This T cell receptor beta chain was captured in a study of T cell responses to AZD1222 COVID-19 vaccine. Comments on this clone: Its antigen is as yet unknown.

Whole-study results and caveats: Spike-specific TCR repertoires showed rising breadth and depth after two AZD1222 doses. The span of vaccine-associated CD4 TCRs extended across spike, with dominance at 160-218 and 743-854.

Germline loops: CDR1 LGHDT, CDR2 YNNKEL (reference sequence). This CDR3 contains 14 residues. Between the trimmed V and J ends, which lost 0 bases and 6 bases, there was a span of 9 bases. Produced via immunoSEQ multiplex PCR; TCRdb's table is partial and in-frame only. Of 85,000 to 100,000 clones in the sample, about nine tenths were seen once. The TCR originated in an adult who received the AZD1222 COVID-19 vaccine. Material: peripheral blood, obtained 28 days after the second AZD1222 dose. The genes are TRBV3-1 (or the pseudogene TRBV3-2) and TRBJ2-1; either TRBD1 or TRBD2 may fit D (6 bases each). The CDR3 protein is CASSQERDINEQFF. CDR3 coding DNA: TGTGCCAGCAGCCAAGAGCGGGACATCAATGAGCAGTTCTTC.